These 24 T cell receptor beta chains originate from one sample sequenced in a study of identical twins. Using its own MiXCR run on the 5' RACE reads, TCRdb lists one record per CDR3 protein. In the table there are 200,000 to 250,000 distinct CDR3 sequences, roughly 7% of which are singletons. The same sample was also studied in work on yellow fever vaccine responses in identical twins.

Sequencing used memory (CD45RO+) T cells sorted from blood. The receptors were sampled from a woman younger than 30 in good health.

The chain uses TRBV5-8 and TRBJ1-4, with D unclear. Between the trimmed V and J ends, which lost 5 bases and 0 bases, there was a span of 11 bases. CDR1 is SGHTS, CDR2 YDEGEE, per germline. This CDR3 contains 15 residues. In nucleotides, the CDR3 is TGTGCCAGCAGTTATGGAAGAGCAACTAATGAAAAACTGTTTTTT. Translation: CASSYGRATNEKLFF.

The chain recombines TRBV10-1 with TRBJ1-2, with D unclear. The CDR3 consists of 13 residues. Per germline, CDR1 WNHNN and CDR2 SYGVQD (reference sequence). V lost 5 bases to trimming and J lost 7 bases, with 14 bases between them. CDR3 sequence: CASSPGGHSGYTF. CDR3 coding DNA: TGCGCCAGCAGTCCAGGTGGGCACAGTGGCTACACCTTC.

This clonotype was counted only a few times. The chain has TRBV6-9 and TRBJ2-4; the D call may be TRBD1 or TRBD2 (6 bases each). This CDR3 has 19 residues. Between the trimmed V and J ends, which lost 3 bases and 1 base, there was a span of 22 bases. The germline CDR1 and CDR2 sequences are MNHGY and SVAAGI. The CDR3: CASSYRNGGRPFAKNIQYF. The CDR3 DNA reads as TGTGCCAGCAGTTACCGCAACGGGGGCAGACCTTTCGCCAAAAACATTCAGTACTTC.

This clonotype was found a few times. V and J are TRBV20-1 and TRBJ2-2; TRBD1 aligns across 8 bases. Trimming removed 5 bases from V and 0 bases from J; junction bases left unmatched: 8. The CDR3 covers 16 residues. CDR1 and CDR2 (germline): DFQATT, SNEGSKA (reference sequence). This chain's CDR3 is CSAGKGQGANTGELFF. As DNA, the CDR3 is TGCAGTGCTGGCAAAGGACAGGGTGCGAACACCGGGGAGCTGTTTTTT.

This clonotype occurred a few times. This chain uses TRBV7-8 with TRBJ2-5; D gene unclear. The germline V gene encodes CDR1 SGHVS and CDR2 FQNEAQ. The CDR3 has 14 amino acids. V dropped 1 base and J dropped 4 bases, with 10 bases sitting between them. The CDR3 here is CASSLEGSRETQYF. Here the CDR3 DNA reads TGTGCCAGCAGCTTAGAAGGGTCAAGAGAGACCCAGTACTTC.

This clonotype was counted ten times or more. The CDR3 DNA reads as TGTGCCAGCAGCACCGGACAGGGTAGGAGCTATGGCTACACCTTC. Amino acids: CASSTGQGRSYGYTF. The rearrangement uses TRBV9 and TRBJ1-2; 8 nucleotides agree with TRBD1. This CDR3 region has 15 residues. With V trimmed by 4 bases and J by 4 bases, 9 bases remained unmatched. From germline, CDR1 is SGDLS and CDR2 YYNGEE.

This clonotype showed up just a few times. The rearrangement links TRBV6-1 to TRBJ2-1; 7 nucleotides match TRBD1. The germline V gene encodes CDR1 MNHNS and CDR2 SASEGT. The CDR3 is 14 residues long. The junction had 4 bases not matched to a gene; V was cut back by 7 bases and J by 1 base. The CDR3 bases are TGTGCCAGCAATCTGGGACAGTCCTACAATGAGCAGTTCTTC. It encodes CASNLGQSYNEQFF.

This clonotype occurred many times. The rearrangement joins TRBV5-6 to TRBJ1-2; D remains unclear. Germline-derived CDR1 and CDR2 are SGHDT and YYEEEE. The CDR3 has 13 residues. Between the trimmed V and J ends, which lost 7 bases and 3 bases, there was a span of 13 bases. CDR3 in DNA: TGTGCCAGCCACATGGTAGATTACTATGGCTACACCTTC. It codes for CASHMVDYYGYTF. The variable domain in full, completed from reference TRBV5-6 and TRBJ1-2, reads DAGVTQSPTHLIKTRGQQVTLRCSPKSGHDTVSWYQQALGQGPQFIFQYYEEEERQRGNFPDRFSGHQFPNYSSELNVNALLLGDSALYLCASHMVDYYGYTFGSGTRLTVV.

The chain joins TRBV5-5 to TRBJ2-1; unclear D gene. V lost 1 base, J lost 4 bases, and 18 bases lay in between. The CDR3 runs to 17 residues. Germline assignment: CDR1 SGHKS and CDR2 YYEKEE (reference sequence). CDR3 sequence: CASSLTDDSSHYNEQFF. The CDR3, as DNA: TGTGCCAGCAGCTTGACAGATGACTCGAGCCATTACAATGAGCAGTTCTTC.

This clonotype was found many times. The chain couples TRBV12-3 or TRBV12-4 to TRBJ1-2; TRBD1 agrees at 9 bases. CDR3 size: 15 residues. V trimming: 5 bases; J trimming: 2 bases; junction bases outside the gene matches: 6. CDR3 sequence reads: CASSLRQGENYGYTF. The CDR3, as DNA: TGTGCCAGCAGTCTAAGACAGGGGGAGAACTATGGCTACACCTTC.

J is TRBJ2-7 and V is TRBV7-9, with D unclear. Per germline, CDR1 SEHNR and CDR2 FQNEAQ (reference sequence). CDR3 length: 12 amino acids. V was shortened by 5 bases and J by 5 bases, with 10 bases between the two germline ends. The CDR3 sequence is CASSPPGDEQYV. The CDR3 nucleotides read TGTGCCAGCAGCCCCCCTGGGGACGAGCAGTACGTC.

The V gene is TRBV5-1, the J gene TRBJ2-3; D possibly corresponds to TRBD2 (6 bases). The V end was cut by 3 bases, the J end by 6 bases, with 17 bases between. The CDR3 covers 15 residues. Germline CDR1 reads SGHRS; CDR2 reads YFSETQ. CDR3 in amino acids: CASSWGTPLPDTQYF. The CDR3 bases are TGCGCCAGCAGCTGGGGGACTCCTCTCCCCGATACGCAGTATTTT.

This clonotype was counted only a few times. This chain's CDR3 is CASSLLQSSYNEQFF. DNA of the CDR3: TGTGCCAGCAGCCTCCTTCAGAGCTCCTACAATGAGCAGTTCTTC. The V gene is TRBV7-2, the J gene TRBJ2-1; D ambiguous. Trimming took off 5 bases at V and 0 bases at J, with 11 bases between the two ends. CDR1 is SGHTA and CDR2 is FQGNSA in the germline V gene. The CDR3 covers 15 residues.

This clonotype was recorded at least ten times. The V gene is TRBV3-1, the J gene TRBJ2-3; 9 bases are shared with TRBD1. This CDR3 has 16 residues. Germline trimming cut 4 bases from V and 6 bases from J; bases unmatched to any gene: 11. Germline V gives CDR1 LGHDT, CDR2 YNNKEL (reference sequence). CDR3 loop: CASSRPTGGFGDTQYF. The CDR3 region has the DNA TGTGCCAGCAGCCGGCCCACAGGGGGCTTTGGCGATACGCAGTATTTT.

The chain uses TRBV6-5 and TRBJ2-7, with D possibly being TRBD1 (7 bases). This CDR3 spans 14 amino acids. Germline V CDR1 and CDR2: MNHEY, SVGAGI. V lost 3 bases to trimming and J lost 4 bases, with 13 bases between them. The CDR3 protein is CASSYGRGVYEQYF. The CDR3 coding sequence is TGTGCCAGCAGTTATGGCAGGGGGGTGTACGAGCAGTACTTC.

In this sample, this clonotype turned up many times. In nucleotides, the CDR3 is TGTGCCAGCAGTTACGGGGGCCTGGTCGGGGAGCTGTTTTTT. This codes for CASSYGGLVGELFF. V gene TRBV12-3 or TRBV12-4 combines with J gene TRBJ2-2; perhaps D is TRBD1 or TRBD2 (6 bases each). This CDR3 contains 14 residues. Trimming shortened V by 4 bases and J by 7 bases, and 13 bases separated the two germline ends.

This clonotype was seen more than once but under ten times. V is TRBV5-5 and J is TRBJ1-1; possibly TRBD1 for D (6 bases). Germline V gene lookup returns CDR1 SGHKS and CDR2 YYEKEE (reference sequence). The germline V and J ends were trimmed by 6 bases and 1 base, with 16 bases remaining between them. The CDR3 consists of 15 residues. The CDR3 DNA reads TGTGCCAGCAACCCGGGGGGGCCCCCGAACACTGAAGCTTTCTTT. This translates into CASNPGGPPNTEAFF.

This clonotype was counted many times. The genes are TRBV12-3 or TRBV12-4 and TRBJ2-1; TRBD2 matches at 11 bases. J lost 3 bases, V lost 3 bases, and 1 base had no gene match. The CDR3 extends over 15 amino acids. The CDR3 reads CASSFGTSGYNEQFF. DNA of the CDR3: TGTGCCAGCAGTTTTGGGACTAGCGGCTACAATGAGCAGTTCTTC.

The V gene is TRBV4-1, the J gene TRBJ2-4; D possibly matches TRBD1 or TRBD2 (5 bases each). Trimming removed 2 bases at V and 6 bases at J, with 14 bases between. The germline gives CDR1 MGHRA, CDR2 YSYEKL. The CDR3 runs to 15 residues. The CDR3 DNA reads TGCGCCAGCAGCCAACCAGGACAAGGAGGAAACATTCAGTACTTC. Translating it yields CASSQPGQGGNIQYF.

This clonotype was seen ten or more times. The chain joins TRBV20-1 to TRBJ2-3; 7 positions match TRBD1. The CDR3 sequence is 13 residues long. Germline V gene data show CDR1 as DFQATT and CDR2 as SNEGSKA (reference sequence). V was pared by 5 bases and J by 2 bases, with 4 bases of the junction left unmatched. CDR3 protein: CSAPGGTTDTQYF. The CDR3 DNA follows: TGCAGTGCTCCAGGGGGAACCACAGATACGCAGTATTTT.

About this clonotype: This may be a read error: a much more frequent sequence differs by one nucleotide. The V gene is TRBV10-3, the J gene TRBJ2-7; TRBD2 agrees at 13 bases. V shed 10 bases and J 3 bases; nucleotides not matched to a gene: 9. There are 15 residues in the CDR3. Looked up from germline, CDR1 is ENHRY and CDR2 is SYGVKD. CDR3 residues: CATAGTSGKNYEQYF. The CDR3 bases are TGTGCCACCGCCGGGACTAGCGGGAAGAACTACGAGCAGTACTTC.

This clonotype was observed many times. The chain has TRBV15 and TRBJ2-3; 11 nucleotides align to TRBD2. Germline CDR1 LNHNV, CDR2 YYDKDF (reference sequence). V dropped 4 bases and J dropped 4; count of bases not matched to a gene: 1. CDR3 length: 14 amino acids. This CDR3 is CATSTGLAADTQYF. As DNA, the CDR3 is TGTGCCACCAGCACGGGACTAGCGGCAGATACGCAGTATTTT.

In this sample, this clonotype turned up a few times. CDR3 region: CASSPMREINSPLHF. CDR3 in DNA: TGTGCCAGCAGCCCGATGAGAGAAATTAATTCACCCCTCCACTTT. The gene calls are TRBV6-1 and TRBJ1-6; D gene ambiguous. The germline V gene encodes CDR1 MNHNS and CDR2 SASEGT. The CDR3 has 15 residues. V was clipped by 6 bases and J by 6 bases, with 15 bases between them.

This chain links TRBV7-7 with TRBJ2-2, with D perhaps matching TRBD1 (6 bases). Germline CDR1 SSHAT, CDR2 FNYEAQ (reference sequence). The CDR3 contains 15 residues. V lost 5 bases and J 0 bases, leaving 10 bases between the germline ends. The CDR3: CASSARDTNTGELFF. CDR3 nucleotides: TGTGCCAGCAGCGCCAGGGACACGAACACCGGGGAGCTGTTTTTT.